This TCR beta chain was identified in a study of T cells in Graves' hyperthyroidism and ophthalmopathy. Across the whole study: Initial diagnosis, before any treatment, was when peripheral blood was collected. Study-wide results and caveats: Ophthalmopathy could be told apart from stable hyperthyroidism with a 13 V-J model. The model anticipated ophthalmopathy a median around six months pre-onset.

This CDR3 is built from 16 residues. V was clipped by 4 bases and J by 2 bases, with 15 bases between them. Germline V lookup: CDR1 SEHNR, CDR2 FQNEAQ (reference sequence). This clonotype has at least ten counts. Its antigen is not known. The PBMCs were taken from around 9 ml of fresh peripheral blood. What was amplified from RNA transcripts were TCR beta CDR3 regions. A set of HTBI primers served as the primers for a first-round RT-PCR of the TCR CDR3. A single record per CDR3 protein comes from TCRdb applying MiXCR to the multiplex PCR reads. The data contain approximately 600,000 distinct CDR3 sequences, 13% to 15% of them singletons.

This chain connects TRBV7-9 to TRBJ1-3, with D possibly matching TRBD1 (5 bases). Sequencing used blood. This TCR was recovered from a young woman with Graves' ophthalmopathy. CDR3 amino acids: CASSSSPRETGNTIYF. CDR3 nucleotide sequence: TGTGCCAGCAGCTCCTCTCCCAGGGAAACTGGAAACACCATATATTTT. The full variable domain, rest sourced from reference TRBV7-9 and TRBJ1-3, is DTGVSQNPRHKITKRGQNVTFRCDPISEHNRLYWYRQTLGQGPEFLTYFQNEAQLEKSRLLSDRFSAERPKGSFSTLEIQRTEQGDSAMYLCASSSSPRETGNTIYFGEGSWLTVV.